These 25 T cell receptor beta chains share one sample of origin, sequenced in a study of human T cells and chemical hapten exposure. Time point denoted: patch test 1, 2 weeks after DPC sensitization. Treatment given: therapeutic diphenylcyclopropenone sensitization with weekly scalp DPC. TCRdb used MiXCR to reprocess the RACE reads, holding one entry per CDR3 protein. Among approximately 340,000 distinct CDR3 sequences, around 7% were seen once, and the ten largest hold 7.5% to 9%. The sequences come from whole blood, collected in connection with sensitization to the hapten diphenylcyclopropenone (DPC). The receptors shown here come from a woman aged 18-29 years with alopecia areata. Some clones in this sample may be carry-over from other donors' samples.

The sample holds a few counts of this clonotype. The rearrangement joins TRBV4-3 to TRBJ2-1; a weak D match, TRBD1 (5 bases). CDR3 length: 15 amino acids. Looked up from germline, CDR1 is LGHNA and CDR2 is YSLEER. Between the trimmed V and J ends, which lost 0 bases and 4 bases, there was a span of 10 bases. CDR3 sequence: CASSQDLRQYNEQFF. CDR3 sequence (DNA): TGCGCCAGCAGCCAAGATCTGAGACAGTACAATGAGCAGTTCTTC.

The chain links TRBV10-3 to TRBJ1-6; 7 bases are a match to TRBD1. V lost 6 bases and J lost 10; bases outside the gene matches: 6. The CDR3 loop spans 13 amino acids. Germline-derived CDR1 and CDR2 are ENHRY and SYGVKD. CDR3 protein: CAISDREGSPLHF. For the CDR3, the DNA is TGTGCCATCAGCGACAGGGAAGGGTCACCCCTCCACTTT.

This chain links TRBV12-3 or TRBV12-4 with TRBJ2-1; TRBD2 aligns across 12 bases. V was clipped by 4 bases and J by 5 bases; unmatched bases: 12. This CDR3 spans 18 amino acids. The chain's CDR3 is CASSSRSRPSGGDNEQFF. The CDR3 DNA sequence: TGTGCCAGCAGTTCCCGATCAAGGCCTAGCGGGGGGGACAATGAGCAGTTCTTC.

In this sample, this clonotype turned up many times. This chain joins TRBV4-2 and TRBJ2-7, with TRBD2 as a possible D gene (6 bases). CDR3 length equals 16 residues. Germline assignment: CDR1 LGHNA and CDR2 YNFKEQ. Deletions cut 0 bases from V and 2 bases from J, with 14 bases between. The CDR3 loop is CASSQEAGIIPYEQYF. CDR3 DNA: TGTGCCAGCAGCCAAGAAGCGGGCATTATCCCCTACGAGCAGTACTTC.

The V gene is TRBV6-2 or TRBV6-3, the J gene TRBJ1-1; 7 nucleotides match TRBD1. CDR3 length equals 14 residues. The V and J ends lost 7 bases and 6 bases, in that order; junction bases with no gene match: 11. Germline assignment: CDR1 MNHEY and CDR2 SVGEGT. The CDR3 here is CASIKPEGGSEAFF. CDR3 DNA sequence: TGTGCCAGCATCAAACCCGAAGGGGGCTCTGAAGCTTTCTTT.

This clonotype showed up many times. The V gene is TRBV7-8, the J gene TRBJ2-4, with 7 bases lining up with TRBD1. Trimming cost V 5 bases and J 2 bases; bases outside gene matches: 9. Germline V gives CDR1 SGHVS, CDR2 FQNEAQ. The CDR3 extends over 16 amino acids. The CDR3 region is CASSTRQGLPKNIQYF. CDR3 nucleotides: TGTGCCAGCAGCACCCGACAGGGATTACCCAAAAACATTCAGTACTTC.

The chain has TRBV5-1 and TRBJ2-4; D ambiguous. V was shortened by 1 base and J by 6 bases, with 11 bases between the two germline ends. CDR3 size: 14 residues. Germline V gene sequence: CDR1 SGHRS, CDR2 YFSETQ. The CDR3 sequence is CASSLLADTNIQYF. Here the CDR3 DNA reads TGCGCCAGCAGCTTGCTGGCGGATACAAACATTCAGTACTTC. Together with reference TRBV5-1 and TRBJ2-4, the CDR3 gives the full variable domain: KAGVTQTPRYLIKTRGQQVTLSCSPISGHRSVSWYQQTPGQGLQFLFEYFSETQRNKGNFPGRFSGRQFSNSRSEMNVSTLELGDSALYLCASSLLADTNIQYFGAGTRLSVL.

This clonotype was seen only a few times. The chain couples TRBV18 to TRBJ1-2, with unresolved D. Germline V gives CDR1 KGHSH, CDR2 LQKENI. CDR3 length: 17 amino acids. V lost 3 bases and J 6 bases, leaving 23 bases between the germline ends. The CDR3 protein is CASSPSRGGLEENGYTF. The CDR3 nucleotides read TGTGCCAGCTCACCCTCCCGGGGAGGGCTGGAGGAGAATGGCTACACCTTC.

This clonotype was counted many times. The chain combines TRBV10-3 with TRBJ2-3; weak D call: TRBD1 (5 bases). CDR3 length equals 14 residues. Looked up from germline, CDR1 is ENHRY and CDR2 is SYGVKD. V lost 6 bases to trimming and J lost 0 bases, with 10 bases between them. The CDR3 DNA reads TGTGCCATCAGGGACACCTCTAGCACAGATACGCAGTATTTT. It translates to CAIRDTSSTDTQYF.

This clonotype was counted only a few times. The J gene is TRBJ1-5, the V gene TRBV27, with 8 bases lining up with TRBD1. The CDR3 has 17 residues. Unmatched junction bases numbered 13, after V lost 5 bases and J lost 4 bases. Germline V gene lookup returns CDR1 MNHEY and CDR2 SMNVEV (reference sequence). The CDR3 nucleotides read TGTGCCAGCAGTCCACTCTTCGCAGGGGGCGGTAATCAGCCCCAGCATTTT. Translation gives CASSPLFAGGGNQPQHF.

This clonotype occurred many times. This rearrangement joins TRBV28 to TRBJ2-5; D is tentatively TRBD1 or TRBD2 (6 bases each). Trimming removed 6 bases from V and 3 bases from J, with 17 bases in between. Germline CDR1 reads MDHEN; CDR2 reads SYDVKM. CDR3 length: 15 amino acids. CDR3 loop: CASRRMGGREETQYF. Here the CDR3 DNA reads TGTGCCAGCAGGCGTATGGGGGGCAGGGAAGAGACCCAGTACTTC.

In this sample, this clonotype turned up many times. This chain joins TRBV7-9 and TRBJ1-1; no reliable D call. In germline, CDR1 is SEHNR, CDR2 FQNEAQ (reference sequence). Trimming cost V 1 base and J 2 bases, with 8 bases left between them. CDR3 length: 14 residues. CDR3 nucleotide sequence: TGTGCCAGCAGCTTAGAGGGTTCCAACACTGAAGCTTTCTTT. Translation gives CASSLEGSNTEAFF.

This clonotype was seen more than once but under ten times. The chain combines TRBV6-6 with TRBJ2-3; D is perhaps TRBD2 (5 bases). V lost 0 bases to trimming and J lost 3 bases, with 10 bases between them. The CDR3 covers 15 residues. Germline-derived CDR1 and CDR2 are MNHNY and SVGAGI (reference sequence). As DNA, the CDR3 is TGTGCCAGCAGTTACTCGGCGGGCGCGACAGATACGCAGTATTTT. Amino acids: CASSYSAGATDTQYF.

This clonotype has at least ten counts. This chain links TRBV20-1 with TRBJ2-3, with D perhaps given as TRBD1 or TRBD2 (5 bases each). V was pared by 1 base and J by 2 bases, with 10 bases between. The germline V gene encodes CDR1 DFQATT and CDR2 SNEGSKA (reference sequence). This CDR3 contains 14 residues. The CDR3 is CSARVGVTTDTQYF. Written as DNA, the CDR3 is TGCAGTGCTAGAGTGGGGGTCACCACAGATACGCAGTATTTT.

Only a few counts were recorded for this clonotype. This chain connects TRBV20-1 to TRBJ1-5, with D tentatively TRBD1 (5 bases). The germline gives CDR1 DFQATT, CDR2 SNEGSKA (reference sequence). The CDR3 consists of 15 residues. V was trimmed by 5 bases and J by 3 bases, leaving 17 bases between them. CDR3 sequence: CSASNSGDVNQPQHF. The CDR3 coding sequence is TGCAGTGCTTCTAATTCGGGGGACGTCAATCAGCCCCAGCATTTT.

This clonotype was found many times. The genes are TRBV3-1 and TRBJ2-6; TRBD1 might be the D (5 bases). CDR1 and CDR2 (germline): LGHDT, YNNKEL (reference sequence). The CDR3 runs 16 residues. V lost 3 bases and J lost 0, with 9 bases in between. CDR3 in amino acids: CASSQVRASGANVLTF. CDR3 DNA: TGTGCCAGCAGCCAGGTCAGGGCCTCTGGGGCCAACGTCCTGACTTTC.

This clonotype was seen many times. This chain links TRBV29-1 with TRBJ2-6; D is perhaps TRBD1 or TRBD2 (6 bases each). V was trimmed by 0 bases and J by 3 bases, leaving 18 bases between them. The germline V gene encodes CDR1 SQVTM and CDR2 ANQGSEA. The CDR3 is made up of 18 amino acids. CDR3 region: CSVEDPPWGADGANVLTF. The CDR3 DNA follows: TGCAGCGTTGAAGACCCCCCCTGGGGGGCGGATGGGGCCAACGTCCTGACTTTC.

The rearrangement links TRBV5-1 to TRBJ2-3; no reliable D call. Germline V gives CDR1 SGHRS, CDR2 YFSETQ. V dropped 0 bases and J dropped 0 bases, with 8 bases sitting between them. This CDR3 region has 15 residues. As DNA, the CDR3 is TGCGCCAGCAGCTTGGGGCTGGATAGCACAGATACGCAGTATTTT. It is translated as CASSLGLDSTDTQYF.

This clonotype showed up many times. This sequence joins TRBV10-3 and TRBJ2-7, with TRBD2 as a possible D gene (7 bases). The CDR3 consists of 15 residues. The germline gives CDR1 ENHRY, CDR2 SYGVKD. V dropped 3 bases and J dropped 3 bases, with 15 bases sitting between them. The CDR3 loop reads CAISDRRGTIYEQYF. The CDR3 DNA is TGTGCCATCAGTGATAGGCGGGGGACAATCTACGAGCAGTACTTC.

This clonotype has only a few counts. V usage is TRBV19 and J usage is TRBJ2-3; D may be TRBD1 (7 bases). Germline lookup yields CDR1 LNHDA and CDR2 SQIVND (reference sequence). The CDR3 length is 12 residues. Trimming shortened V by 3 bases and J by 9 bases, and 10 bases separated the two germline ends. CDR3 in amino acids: CASSMEGATQYF. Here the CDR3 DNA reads TGTGCCAGTAGTATGGAGGGGGCAACGCAGTATTTT.

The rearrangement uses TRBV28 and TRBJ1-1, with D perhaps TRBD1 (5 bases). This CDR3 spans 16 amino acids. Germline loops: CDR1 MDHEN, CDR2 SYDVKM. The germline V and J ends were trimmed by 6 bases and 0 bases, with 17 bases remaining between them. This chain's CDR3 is CASRLRQSPMNTEAFF. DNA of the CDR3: TGTGCCAGCAGACTTCGACAGTCCCCAATGAACACTGAAGCTTTCTTT.

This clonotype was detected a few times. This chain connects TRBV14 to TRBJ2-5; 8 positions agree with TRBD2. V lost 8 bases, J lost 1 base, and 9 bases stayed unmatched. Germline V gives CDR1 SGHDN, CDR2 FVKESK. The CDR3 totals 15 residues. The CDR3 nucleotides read TGTGCCAGCCGAGTGAGCGGGGGCCGCCAAGAGACCCAGTACTTC. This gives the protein CASRVSGGRQETQYF.

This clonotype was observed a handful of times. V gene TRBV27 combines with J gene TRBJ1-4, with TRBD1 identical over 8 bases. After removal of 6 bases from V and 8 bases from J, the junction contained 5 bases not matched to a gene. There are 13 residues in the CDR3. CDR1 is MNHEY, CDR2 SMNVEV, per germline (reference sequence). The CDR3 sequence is CASRDRGREKLFF. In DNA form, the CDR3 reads TGTGCCAGCAGAGACAGGGGTCGGGAAAAACTGTTTTTT.

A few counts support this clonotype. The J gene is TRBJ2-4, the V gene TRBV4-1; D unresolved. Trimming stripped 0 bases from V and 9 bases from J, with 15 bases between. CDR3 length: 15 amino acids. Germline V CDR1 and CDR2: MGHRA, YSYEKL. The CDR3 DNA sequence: TGCGCCAGCAGCCAAGAAGGCCCCCTATTTAGCATTCAGTACTTC. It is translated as CASSQEGPLFSIQYF.

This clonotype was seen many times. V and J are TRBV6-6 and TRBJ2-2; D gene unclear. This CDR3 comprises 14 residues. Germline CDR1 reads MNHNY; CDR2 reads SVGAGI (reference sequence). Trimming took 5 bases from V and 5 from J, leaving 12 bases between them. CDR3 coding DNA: TGTGCCAGCAGTCCTGGACGGCAAACCGGGGAGCTGTTTTTT. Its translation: CASSPGRQTGELFF.